This TCR beta chain emerged from a study of shared clonotypes between healthy human individuals. Whole-study context: Samples came from a couple of female and three male donors aged 18 to 49.

The repertoire was sequenced with immunoSEQ multiplex PCR; TCRdb's copy has only in-frame clones and lacks some. The table has roughly 1,100,000 clones, around four fifths seen once. Deletions cut 2 bases from V and 5 bases from J, with 15 bases between. Per the germline V gene, CDR1 is MGHDK and CDR2 is SYGVNS. There are 15 residues in the CDR3. Subsets obtained from CD4+ cells comprised CD45RA+ naive and CD45RA-negative memory cells. The chain uses TRBV25-1 and TRBJ2-5, with D possibly being TRBD1 (6 bases). The receptor was derived from a man aged 18 to 35 in good health. The sample comprised memory CD4+ T cells sorted from blood. Regarding subset: CD45RA-negative fraction. The CDR3: CASSEGIRGSETQYF. DNA for the CDR3: TGTGCCAGCAGTGAAGGCATTAGGGGGTCGGAGACCCAGTACTTC.